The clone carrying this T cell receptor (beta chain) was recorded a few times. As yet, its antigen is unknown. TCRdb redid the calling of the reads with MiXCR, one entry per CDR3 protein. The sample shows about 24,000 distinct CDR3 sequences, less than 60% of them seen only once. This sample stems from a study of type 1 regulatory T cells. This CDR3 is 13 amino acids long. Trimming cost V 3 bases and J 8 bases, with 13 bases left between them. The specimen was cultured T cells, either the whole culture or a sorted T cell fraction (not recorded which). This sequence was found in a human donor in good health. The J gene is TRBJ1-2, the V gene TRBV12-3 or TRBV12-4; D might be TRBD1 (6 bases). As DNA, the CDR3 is TGTGCCAGCAGTTTTTTCGCAGGGGTAGGCTACACCTTC. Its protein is CASSFFAGVGYTF.